Shown below are 8 T cell receptor beta chains from a single sample sequenced in a study of T-cell reconstitution after alpha-beta-depleted transplantation in children. The TCRbeta library was prepared with unique molecular identifiers. Using its own MiXCR run on the PCR reads, TCRdb lists one record per CDR3 protein. The sample carries hundreds of thousands of distinct CDR3 sequences, around 10% recorded once. Sequenced here: peripheral blood, sampled 180 days after TCRalphabeta/CD19-depleted stem cell transplant. The receptors stem from a male patient aged 2 to 10 who had a stem cell transplant for chronic granulomatous disease, so the T cells may come from the graft donor.

The sample holds many counts of this clonotype. This rearrangement joins TRBV5-1 to TRBJ2-7; 10 bases are shared with TRBD2. The ends lost 8 bases at V and 3 bases at J; junction bases unmatched: 17. CDR1 and CDR2 (germline): SGHRS, YFSETQ. This CDR3 has 17 amino acids. CDR3 in DNA: TGCGCCAGGACCTTGACTCCTCCCGGGACTAGCGACTACGAGCAGTACTTC. It encodes CARTLTPPGTSDYEQYF.

In its sample, this clonotype was seen many times. The chain is built from TRBV7-2 and TRBJ2-7; D tentatively reads TRBD1 or TRBD2 (6 bases each). Germline CDR1 and CDR2: SGHTA and FQGNSA. V lost 1 base to trimming and J lost 3 bases, with 16 bases between them. This CDR3 has 16 amino acids. CDR3 in amino acids: CASSLVRRDKFYEQYF. CDR3 bases: TGTGCCAGCAGCTTAGTTCGGAGGGACAAGTTCTACGAGCAGTACTTC.

This clonotype appeared many times. The rearrangement uses TRBV20-1 and TRBJ2-1; D is perhaps TRBD2 (5 bases). This CDR3 is 15 amino acids long. Trimming removed 0 bases at V and 3 bases at J, with 12 bases between. Germline V gene data show CDR1 as DFQATT and CDR2 as SNEGSKA (reference sequence). The CDR3 reads CSARDQREFYNEQFF. CDR3 in DNA: TGCAGTGCTAGAGATCAAAGGGAGTTCTACAATGAGCAGTTCTTC.

Details on this clonotype: Possible read error: a much larger clone is one base away. V is TRBV12-3 or TRBV12-4 and J is TRBJ2-7; no clear D. The CDR3 spans 16 residues. V dropped 6 bases and J dropped 2 bases, with 20 bases sitting between them. CDR3 in DNA: TGTGCCAGCAGCTCCTTGACTTCCTCGGAACCCTACGAGCAGTACTTC. Protein sequence: CASSSLTSSEPYEQYF.

This clonotype was counted ten times or more. This rearrangement joins TRBV3-1 to TRBJ2-7, with D tentatively TRBD1 (7 bases). This CDR3 has 18 residues. The V end lost 0 bases, the J end lost 1 base, and 19 bases lay between the germline ends. Germline loops: CDR1 LGHDT, CDR2 YNNKEL (reference sequence). The DNA for the CDR3 is TGTGCCAGCAGCCAAGATTCGACAGGGAGGAGGTCGTCCTACGAGCAGTACTTC. Its translation: CASSQDSTGRRSSYEQYF.

This clonotype was seen ten or more times. V is TRBV7-3 and J is TRBJ1-1, with 8 bases lining up with TRBD1. Looked up from germline, CDR1 is SGHTA and CDR2 is FQGTGA. This CDR3 spans 13 amino acids. After removal of 5 bases from V and 5 bases from J, the junction contained 4 bases not matched to a gene. The DNA for the CDR3 is TGTGCCAGCAGCGGACAGGGAAGAACTGAAGCTTTCTTT. Translation gives CASSGQGRTEAFF.

The sample holds many counts of this clonotype. The chain is built from TRBV20-1 and TRBJ2-3; 8 bases are shared with TRBD2. CDR1 DFQATT and CDR2 SNEGSKA come from the germline V gene (reference sequence). The CDR3 extends over 14 amino acids. The J segment lost 0 bases and the V segment lost 3 bases, leaving 2 bases of the junction unmatched. The CDR3 DNA reads as TGCAGTGCTAGTTTAGCGGGGAGCACAGATACGCAGTATTTT. It translates to CSASLAGSTDTQYF.

This clonotype was seen only a few times. J is TRBJ1-2 and V is TRBV11-2; D uncertain. This CDR3 region has 12 residues. Trimming shortened V by 1 base and J by 3 bases, and 3 bases separated the two germline ends. Germline CDR1 and CDR2: SGHAT and FQNNGV. The CDR3 bases are TGTGCCAGCAGCTTAGCTCACTATGGCTACACCTTC. Translating it yields CASSLAHYGYTF.